The entry below gives a single TCR beta chain sequence along with its context. Its antigen is currently not known. With a much larger clone just one base away, this may be a read error. The record originates from a study of read filtering for tumor transcriptome and immune sequencing (dated by TCRdb to 2020 to 2022). About the full investigation: The cohort consisted of roughly 18 male and under 15 female patients, with a mean age of approximately 70 years and an age range of about 47 to 85. By revised international staging, eight or nine patients were R-ISS I, 15 to 20 were R-ISS II and more than five were R-ISS III. Whole-transcriptome libraries were prepared with the TruSeq RNA Access Library Prep Kit after DNase treatment. Per sample, about 3.5 to 11 million TCR-region mapped reads were obtained with IR-seq, compared with only roughly 80 to 1273 with RNA-seq. The study compared TCR repertoires from targeted immune repertoire sequencing and bulk whole-transcriptome sequencing run on the same bone marrow samples. A main aim was a read-filtering strategy for immune repertoire data, specifically whether clonotypes supported by a single read should be removed. Overall results and qualifications from the work: The sorted CD138-negative fraction was a mixed bone marrow immune population, not purified T cells. Compared with RNA-seq, IR-seq captured clonotypes at much higher depth and more reliably, and a smaller IR-seq throughput was enough to identify most shared clonotypes. The correlation between IR-seq and RNA-seq shared clonotype proportions was increased by removal of single-read clonotypes. Single-read clonotypes made up roughly 82% of clonotypes but only roughly 3.5% of total reads in IR-seq, compared with approximately 75% of clonotypes and 44.6% of reads in RNA-seq.

Germline trimming amounts to 8 bases on V and 5 bases on J, with 8 as the count of junction bases outside the gene matches. The CDR3 contains 14 residues, cysteine and phenylalanine counted. Only the CDR3 portion is preserved as DNA: 42 bases, with reading frame beginning at the first base. CDR1 DFQATT and CDR2 SNEGSKA are derived from the germline V gene (reference sequence). Every patient had bone marrow sampled at the time of active disease. Ficoll-Hypaque density gradient centrifugation was used to isolate the bone marrow mononuclear cells. Myeloma plasma cells were removed and CD138-negative cells were obtained by negative selection following labeling with CD138 magnetic microbeads on a MACS separator. Purity of the isolated cells was checked by flow cytometry on an Attune NxT using CD138 antibodies. Total RNA was extracted using TRIzol reagent and was quantified on a NanoDrop spectrophotometer. For each patient, the CD138-negative bone marrow sample underwent paired RNA-seq and IR-seq.

TCR libraries were constructed from 350 to 400 ng RNA using the Immunoverse kit, and molecular barcoded adaptors covering alpha/delta and beta/gamma chains were employed. The same RNA used for transcriptome sequencing was used for TCR library preparation. An Illumina HiSeq 4000 with 2 x 150 cycles was used to sequence the TCR libraries. The published analysis was carried out like this. MiXCR aligned TCR reads to human V, D, J and C references and assembled the aligned reads into CDR3 clonotypes, with quality filtering and error correction included. Clonotype counts and gene usage diversity were analyzed with the tcR package in R. For inspection of raw mapping reads, RNA-seq reads were mapped by STAR aligner version 2.5.3a onto GRCh37 of the human genome. To test the effect of sequencing depth on detected clonotypes, IR-seq fastq files were randomly downsampled using Seqtk 1.3. TCRdb trimmed public reads at Q25 via fastp, called clones via MiXCR and kept in-frame beta chains. Records with the same CDR3 protein are collapsed into one entry carrying the most frequent genes and DNA. TCRdb's processing, not the authors', yielded these V and J calls. The sample table holds over 45,000 distinct CDR3 sequences, of which roughly 20% were seen once. The ten largest clonotypes hold 15% to 20% of the sample.

The source material was a population of CD138-negative cells sorted from bone marrow. Interpreted using the paper, the cell subset or site label stands for: bone marrow mononuclear cells depleted of CD138+ plasma/myeloma cells by negative magnetic selection. The chain links TRBV20-1 with TRBJ2-3; 12 middle bases align to TRBD2. This sequence originates from a donor aged 40 or over with multiple myeloma. The DNA reads TGCAGTACAGGGACTAGCGGGCGGGGAGATACGCAGTATTTT. This codes for CSTGTSGRGDTQYF.